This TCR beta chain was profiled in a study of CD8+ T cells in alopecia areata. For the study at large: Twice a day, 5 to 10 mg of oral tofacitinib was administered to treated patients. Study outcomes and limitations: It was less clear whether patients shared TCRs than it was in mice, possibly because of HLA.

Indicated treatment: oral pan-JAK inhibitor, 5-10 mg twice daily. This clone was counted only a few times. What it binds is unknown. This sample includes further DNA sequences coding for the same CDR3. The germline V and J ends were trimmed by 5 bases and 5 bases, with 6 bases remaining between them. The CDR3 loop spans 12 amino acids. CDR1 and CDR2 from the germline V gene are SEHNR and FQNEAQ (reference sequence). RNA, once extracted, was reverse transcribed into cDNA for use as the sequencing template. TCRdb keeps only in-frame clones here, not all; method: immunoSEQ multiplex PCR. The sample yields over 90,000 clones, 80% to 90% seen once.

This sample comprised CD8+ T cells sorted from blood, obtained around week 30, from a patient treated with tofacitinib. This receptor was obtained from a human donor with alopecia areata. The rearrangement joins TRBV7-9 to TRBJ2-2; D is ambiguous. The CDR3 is CASSPLTGELFF. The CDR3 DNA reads TGTGCCAGCAGCCCCCTGACCGGGGAGCTGTTTTTT.